A selection of T cell receptor beta chains follows, all from one sample in a study of blood T cell repertoires in COVID-19. Clones were read by immunoSEQ multiplex PCR, and TCRdb kept only the in-frame ones, dropping some. The sample gives 150,000 to 200,000 clones, roughly three quarters of which show up once; around 16% is in the top ten. Sequenced input: PBMCs or T cells enriched from blood (not recorded which). The receptors stem from a woman in her 50s with acute COVID-19. CDR3s include the opening cysteine and the closing phenylalanine or tryptophan.

j_gene,v_gene,CDR3aa
TRBJ1-2,TRBV15,CATSTRTAFRLNYGYTF
TRBJ1-1,TRBV5-1,CASRRTGGAQNTEAFF
TRBJ2-3,TRBV7-3,CASSPSGADTDTQYF
TRBJ1-5,TRBV7-2,CASRKDNYSNQPQHF
TRBJ2-2,TRBV7-2,CASSSRTSGTNTGELFF
TRBJ1-2,TRBV5-6,CASSSGGNYGYTF
TRBJ1-4,TRBV4-1,CASTVGTADEKLFF
TRBJ2-5,TRBV3-1/TRBV3-2,CASRRLAGNRGETQYF
TRBJ2-5,TRBV19,CASTPGGGKETQYF
TRBJ1-2,TRBV6-1,CASSEKDSEFYGYTF
TRBJ1-1,TRBV9,CASSAPRGGLNTEAFF
TRBJ2-5,TRBV11-3,CASSLRGGTQYF
TRBJ2-1,TRBV5-1,CASSSRTSGNNEQFF
TRBJ1-5,TRBV2,CASIGEVNLDNQPQHF
TRBJ2-2,TRBV7-6,CASSGRGPGELFF
TRBJ1-2,TRBV6-5,CASSPAGQTYGYTF